This T cell receptor (beta chain) was sequenced in a study of metastatic and nonmetastatic thyroid tumors. Study overall: Both malignant and benign thyroid patients supplied peripheral blood and tumor or nodule tissue samples, across which the repertoires of these patients were then compared. Broader study findings: Patients with malignant thyroid tumors reportedly had significantly higher TCR beta diversity than those with benign nodules, in blood and tumor.

The J segment lost 5 bases and the V segment lost 2 bases, leaving 7 bases of the junction unmatched. The germline V gene has CDR1 SGDLS and CDR2 YYNGEE. The CDR3 is 16 residues long. The table lists this clone with many counts. Its antigen is unidentified. As originally analysed: Researchers built a distant-metastasis classifier for papillary thyroid cancer that drew on CDR3 differences across clinicopathological groups. Using MiXCR, TCRdb re-called clones from the PCR reads. These V and J calls originate from TCRdb's pipeline instead of the authors' own analysis. The sample holds about 40,000 clones, more than 9.5% seen once. Treatment of any kind had been given to no patient before thyroid surgery.

This clonotype originated in a female donor with papillary thyroid cancer or a benign thyroid nodule (not recorded which). Some clones in this sample may be carry-over from other donors' samples. V gene TRBV9 combines with J gene TRBJ2-5; 12 bases are a match to TRBD1. The source material was blood. The CDR3 DNA reads as TGTGCCAGCAGCGTCTCCGGGACAGGGGGCGAGGAGACCCAGTACTTC. This codes for CASSVSGTGGEETQYF.